The clone carrying this TCR beta chain has a count of ten or more. The target antigen is unknown. This entry comes from a study of CD8 T cells in ankylosing spondylitis. TCRdb passed the 5' RACE reads through MiXCR, listing each CDR3 protein once. The data hold 200,000 to 250,000 distinct CDR3 sequences, with 6% to 8% observed a single time. Study results and caveats: Seemingly distinctive of ankylosing spondylitis blood was a TCR beta motif formed by eight highly homologous variants.

The V gene lost 0 bases and the J gene lost 2 bases, with 6 bases spanning the gap. Germline V gene data show CDR1 as SGHKS and CDR2 as YYEKEE (reference sequence). The CDR3 spans 13 residues. The TCR comes from a male donor with ankylosing spondylitis. The sequenced sample consisted of blood, either unsorted or a sorted T cell fraction (not recorded which). This chain joins TRBV5-5 and TRBJ2-7; no reliable D call. The CDR3 DNA is TGTGCCAGCAGCTTGGTGAACACCTACGAGCAGTACTTC. It is translated as CASSLVNTYEQYF.